This T cell receptor (beta chain) originates from a study of blood T cells in healthy people across ages. The second PCR ran about 6 to 12 cycles with a sample-barcoded 5' primer and J-beta primers. Every molecule of cDNA carried a tag from a template-switch adaptor with 12 random nucleotides. MiXCR, run by TCRdb on the 5' RACE reads, gives a single entry per CDR3 protein. The table includes some 780,000 distinct CDR3 sequences, roughly 56% detected once. The CDR3 covers 14 residues. V was trimmed by 0 bases and J by 6 bases, leaving 12 bases between them. Per the germline V gene, CDR1 is MNHEY and CDR2 is SVGAGI.

This chain links TRBV6-5 with TRBJ2-7; D ambiguous. This receptor was obtained from a man in his forties or fifties in good health. Sequenced: blood. The CDR3 nucleotides are TGTGCCAGCAGTTACTCGGGTCAGGCTGCCGAGCAGTACTTC. This gives the protein CASSYSGQAAEQYF.